These T cell receptor beta chains were read from a single sample in a study of blood T cell repertoires in COVID-19. TCRdb's copy holds only in-frame clones and misses some; the assay was immunoSEQ multiplex PCR. The data show around 260,000 clones, with 88% seen just once and about 0.7% held by the top ten. Sequencing was done on a sample of peripheral blood. The receptor source for this set is a human donor in a cohort sampled during active COVID-19. CDR3s include the opening cysteine and the closing phenylalanine or tryptophan. The order of the fields is V gene, clone size, D gene, J gene, CDR3 protein, CDR3 DNA. The D gene is left open where the match is weak. Only part of the rows carry a size: once, few, many, or a class if the clone is expanded.

V: TRBV11-1; size: .; D: TRBD1; J: TRBJ2-7; CDR3: CASSLDRNRGRQYF; DNA: TGTGCCAGCAGCTTAGACCGTAACAGGGGGAGGCAGTACTTC
V: TRBV6-2/TRBV6-3; size: .; D: TRBD2; J: TRBJ2-7; CDR3: CASSLTSGSSYEQYF; DNA: TGTGCCAGCAGTTTGACTAGCGGCAGCTCCTACGAGCAGTACTTC
V: TRBV19; size: .; D: .; J: TRBJ1-4; CDR3: CASSARGTNEKLFF; DNA: TGTGCCAGTAGCGCCAGGGGTACTAATGAAAAACTGTTTTTT
V: TRBV5-4; size: .; D: .; J: TRBJ2-7; CDR3: CASTSLGGSRIYEQYF; DNA: TGTGCCAGCACCTCACTAGGGGGAAGTAGGATATACGAGCAGTACTTC
V: TRBV11-2; size: .; D: TRBD2; J: TRBJ2-7; CDR3: CASSLGTSGTYEQYF; DNA: TGTGCCAGCAGCTTAGGGACTAGCGGTACCTACGAGCAGTACTTC
V: TRBV7-9; size: .; D: TRBD1; J: TRBJ1-6; CDR3: CASTYRALSDRSYNSPLHF; DNA: TGTGCCAGCACCTACCGGGCTTTATCGGACAGGTCCTATAATTCACCCCTCCACTTT
V: TRBV7-6; size: few; D: .; J: TRBJ1-3; CDR3: CASSLRRGSGNTIYF; DNA: TGTGCCAGCAGCTTAAGAAGGGGCTCTGGAAACACCATATATTTT
V: TRBV27; size: .; D: TRBD1; J: TRBJ1-4; CDR3: CASRSLGNRGQFTNEKLFF; DNA: TGTGCCAGCAGATCCCTAGGCAACAGGGGGCAGTTTACTAATGAAAAACTGTTTTTT
V: TRBV12-3/TRBV12-4; size: many; D: .; J: TRBJ2-7; CDR3: CASSTVTYEQYF; DNA: TGTGCCAGCTCCACAGTAACCTACGAGCAGTACTTC
V: TRBV6-5; size: .; D: TRBD1; J: TRBJ1-1; CDR3: CASSRQGANTEAFF; DNA: TGTGCCAGCAGTCGACAGGGGGCGAACACTGAAGCTTTCTTT
V: TRBV5-6; size: .; D: .; J: TRBJ2-7; CDR3: CASSLGDTPYEQYF; DNA: TGTGCCAGCAGCTTGGGGGACACTCCCTACGAGCAGTACTTC
V: TRBV28; size: .; D: .; J: TRBJ1-6; CDR3: CASGLISSYNSPLHF; DNA: TGTGCCAGCGGCCTGATAAGCTCCTATAATTCACCCCTCCACTTT
V: TRBV28; size: .; D: .; J: TRBJ2-7; CDR3: CASSPLERTLYEQYF; DNA: TGTGCCAGCAGTCCCTTGGAAAGGACTCTATACGAGCAGTACTTC
V: TRBV5-5; size: few; D: .; J: TRBJ2-7; CDR3: CASSLGAIYEQYF; DNA: TGTGCCAGCAGCTTAGGGGCGATCTACGAGCAGTACTTC
V: TRBV11-2; size: .; D: .; J: TRBJ2-6; CDR3: CASSLSDVLTF; DNA: TGTGCCAGCAGCTTGTCGGACGTCCTGACTTTC
V: TRBV18; size: .; D: .; J: TRBJ2-6; CDR3: CASHGQISGANVLTF; DNA: TGTGCCAGCCACGGACAGATCTCTGGGGCCAACGTCCTGACTTTC
V: TRBV11-3; size: .; D: TRBD2; J: TRBJ2-7; CDR3: CASSPVLAGRPSYEQYF; DNA: TGTGCCAGCAGCCCAGTACTAGCGGGGCGACCCTCCTACGAGCAGTACTTC
V: TRBV15; size: .; D: .; J: TRBJ1-5; CDR3: CATSSGALQPQHF; DNA: TGTGCCACCAGCAGCGGTGCCTTGCAGCCCCAGCATTTT
V: TRBV11-2; size: .; D: TRBD2; J: TRBJ2-3; CDR3: CASSFVLAGGTDTQYF; DNA: TGTGCCAGCAGCTTTGTACTAGCGGGGGGCACAGATACGCAGTATTTT
V: TRBV28; size: .; D: TRBD2; J: TRBJ2-1; CDR3: CASSFMGLAGIEQFF; DNA: TGTGCCAGCAGTTTCATGGGACTAGCGGGTATTGAGCAGTTCTTC
V: TRBV19; size: .; D: TRBD2; J: TRBJ2-5; CDR3: CASSTPPGGTVQETQYF; DNA: TGTGCCAGTAGTACCCCCCCGGGGGGGACCGTCCAAGAGACCCAGTACTTC
V: TRBV7-9; size: .; D: .; J: TRBJ1-1; CDR3: CASSAGTVEAFF; DNA: TGTGCCAGCAGCGCGGGGACGGTGGAAGCTTTCTTT
V: TRBV4-1; size: .; D: .; J: TRBJ1-2; CDR3: CASSQDWQGPNYGYTF; DNA: TGCGCCAGCAGCCAAGATTGGCAGGGGCCCAACTATGGCTACACCTTC
V: TRBV19; size: .; D: TRBD1; J: TRBJ1-1; CDR3: CASTPGAVDRVITEAFF; DNA: TGTGCCAGTACCCCTGGGGCGGTGGACAGGGTAATCACTGAAGCTTTCTTT
V: TRBV27; size: .; D: .; J: TRBJ1-2; CDR3: CASSFGVTYGYTF; DNA: TGTGCCAGCAGTTTCGGGGTAACCTATGGCTACACCTTC
V: TRBV19; size: .; D: TRBD1; J: TRBJ1-4; CDR3: CASSIDREVDEKLFF; DNA: TGTGCCAGTAGTATCGACAGGGAGGTGGATGAAAAACTGTTTTTT
V: TRBV7-3; size: .; D: .; J: TRBJ1-1; CDR3: CASSLTGVGTEAFF; DNA: TGTGCCAGCAGCTTGACGGGAGTCGGCACTGAAGCTTTCTTT
V: TRBV28; size: .; D: TRBD1; J: TRBJ2-7; CDR3: CASSPITGTGDFEQYF; DNA: TGTGCCAGCAGTCCCATAACCGGGACAGGGGATTTCGAGCAGTACTTC
V: TRBV3-1/TRBV3-2; size: .; D: TRBD2; J: TRBJ2-2; CDR3: CASSQAASSGRADTGELFF; DNA: TGTGCCAGCAGCCAAGCGGCTTCTAGCGGGAGGGCCGACACCGGGGAGCTGTTTTTT
V: TRBV21-1; size: .; D: .; J: TRBJ2-1; CDR3: CATEKGAGGRNEQFF; DNA: TGTGCCACCGAGAAGGGGGCGGGAGGACGAAATGAGCAGTTCTTC
V: TRBV30; size: few; D: .; J: TRBJ2-7; CDR3: CAWKRTALSYEQYF; DNA: TGTGCCTGGAAAAGGACAGCTCTTTCCTACGAGCAGTACTTC